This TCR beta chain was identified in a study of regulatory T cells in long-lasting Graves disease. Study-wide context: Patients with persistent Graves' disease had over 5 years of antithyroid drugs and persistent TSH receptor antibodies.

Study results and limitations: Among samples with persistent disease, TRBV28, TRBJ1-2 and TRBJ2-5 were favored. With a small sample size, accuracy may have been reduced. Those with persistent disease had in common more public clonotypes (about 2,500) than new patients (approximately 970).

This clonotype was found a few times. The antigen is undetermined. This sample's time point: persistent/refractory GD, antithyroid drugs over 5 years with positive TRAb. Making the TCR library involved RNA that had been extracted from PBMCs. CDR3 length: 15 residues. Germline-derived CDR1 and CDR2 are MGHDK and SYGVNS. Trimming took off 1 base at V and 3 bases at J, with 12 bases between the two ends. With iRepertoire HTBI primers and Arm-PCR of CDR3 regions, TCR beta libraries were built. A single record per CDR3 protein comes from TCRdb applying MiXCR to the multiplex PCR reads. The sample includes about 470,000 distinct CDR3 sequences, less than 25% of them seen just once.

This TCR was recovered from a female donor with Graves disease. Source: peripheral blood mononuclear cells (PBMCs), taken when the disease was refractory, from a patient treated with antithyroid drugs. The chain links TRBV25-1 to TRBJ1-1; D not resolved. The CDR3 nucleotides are TGTGCCAGCAGTGAATCGATGGAAGGGTACACTGAAGCTTTCTTT. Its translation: CASSESMEGYTEAFF.